This T cell receptor beta chain was captured in a study of cytomegalovirus exposure and HLA in healthy donors. PCR amplification relied on 60 Vbeta primers (plus 13 Jbeta primers). Sequenced by immunoSEQ multiplex PCR; TCRdb stores in-frame clones only, minus some. The sample contains 60,000 to 70,000 clones, around 80% of which appear only once. As regards this clone: The target antigen is unknown.

V shed 5 bases and J shed 0 bases, with 7 bases lying between them. The CDR3 has 13 residues. Per the germline V gene, CDR1 is SGHAT and CDR2 is FQNNGV. Donors in the study were healthy people who gave bone marrow. Study outcomes and limitations: Using a false discovery rate of 0.05, a later analysis showed that approximately 17,000 TCR beta sequences were associated with HLA alleles. Common viral pathogens seemed, in a later analysis, to connect with several of the most significant clusters. Some V segments (TRBV6-2 and TRBV6-3 among them) were excluded as indistinguishable.

Sequencing used PBMCs. The V call is TRBV11-2, the J call TRBJ1-1, with D uncertain. The clonotype was recovered from a man aged 40-50 years in good health and CMV-seronegative. The CDR3 nucleotides are TGTGCCAGCAGCAGCACAGTGAACACTGAAGCTTTCTTT. Its translation: CASSSTVNTEAFF.